The present TCR beta chain was sequenced within a study of blood T cell repertoires in COVID-19. Across the study: PBMCs, B-cell-depleted T cells, or T cells provided the cDNA or gDNA that made up the material.

In the authors' workflow: Using reference gene primer amplification, nucleated cell counts were estimated. Generated by immunoSEQ multiplex PCR, the TCRdb table keeps only in-frame clones and is missing some. D and trimming come from the DNA, and the V and J calls and clone size come from that table. The table shows about 440,000 clones, with approximately 90% occurring only once. The receptor comes from a woman in her thirties with acute or convalescent COVID-19. The specimen sequenced was peripheral blood.

CDR3 sequence reads: CASSWDSNEKLFF. The DNA for the CDR3 is TGTGCCAGCAGTTGGGACTCTAATGAAAAACTGTTTTTT. J is TRBJ1-4 and V is TRBV27, with D tentatively TRBD1 (5 bases). The germline V gene encodes CDR1 MNHEY and CDR2 SMNVEV (reference sequence). Trimming removed 4 bases at V and 3 bases at J, with 6 bases between. The CDR3 consists of 13 residues.